Below, 22 T cell receptor beta chains from the same sample are listed, as sequenced in a study of cytomegalovirus exposure and HLA in healthy donors. Produced via immunoSEQ multiplex PCR; TCRdb's table is partial and in-frame only. The sample lists about 270,000 clones; 80% to 90% were seen once. Material: PBMCs. These receptors came from a woman aged 18 to 35 in good health and CMV-seronegative.

The rearrangement joins TRBV11-3 to TRBJ1-3, with D unclear. Germline CDR1 and CDR2: SGHNT and YENEEA. V gave up 4 bases and J gave up 4 bases, with 2 bases separating them. This CDR3 spans 11 amino acids. The CDR3 nucleotides read TGTGCCAGCAGCTCAGGAAACACCATATATTTT. This sequence encodes CASSSGNTIYF.

The rearrangement links TRBV6-1 to TRBJ1-1; D unresolved. V was clipped by 1 base and J by 4 bases, with 7 bases between them. Per the germline V gene, CDR1 is MNHNS and CDR2 is SASEGT. The CDR3 sequence is 13 residues long. CDR3 sequence reads: CASSEGGGTEAFF. DNA of the CDR3: TGTGCCAGCAGTGAAGGGGGAGGCACTGAAGCTTTCTTT.

In its sample, this clone was seen a few times. DNA of the CDR3: TGTGCCATCAGTGAAGGTCAGGGCTCCTACGAGCAGTACTTC. As protein: CAISEGQGSYEQYF. The chain carries TRBV10-3 and TRBJ2-7; TRBD1 is a possible D gene (5 bases). The germline CDR1 and CDR2 sequences are ENHRY and SYGVKD. V was clipped by 3 bases and J by 0 bases, with 9 bases between them. The CDR3 runs to 14 residues.

This clone showed up just a few times. The chain links TRBV4-2 to TRBJ2-3, with D tentatively TRBD2 (5 bases). The CDR3 spans 15 residues. Germline V CDR1 and CDR2: LGHNA, YNFKEQ. Trimming stripped 2 bases from V and 2 bases from J, with 11 bases between. For the CDR3, the DNA is TGTGCCAGCAGCCAAACTAGTCCCCACACAGATACGCAGTATTTT. This encodes CASSQTSPHTDTQYF.

V and J are TRBV18 and TRBJ1-2; TRBD1 aligns across 8 bases. The CDR3 spans 17 residues. The V gene end was trimmed by 2 bases and the J gene end by 0 bases; junction bases not matched to a gene: 8. The germline V gene encodes CDR1 KGHSH and CDR2 LQKENI. The CDR3 loop is CASSPGATQGANYGYTF. For the CDR3, the DNA is TGTGCCAGCTCACCAGGCGCCACACAGGGGGCTAACTATGGCTACACCTTC.

The rearrangement joins TRBV7-8 to TRBJ1-1; the D is unclear. Trimming pared 0 bases from V and 8 bases from J, leaving 13 bases between. Germline V gene lookup returns CDR1 SGHVS and CDR2 FQNEAQ. The CDR3 loop spans 14 amino acids. This CDR3 is CASSLAPSGREAFF. The CDR3 DNA follows: TGTGCCAGCAGCTTAGCCCCTTCGGGGAGAGAAGCTTTCTTT.

This clone has a count of ten or more. The chain combines TRBV5-6 with TRBJ2-7, with D maybe TRBD1 (6 bases). The length of the CDR3 is 14 residues. The germline V and J ends were trimmed by 2 bases and 3 bases, with 12 bases remaining between them. Germline values: CDR1 SGHDT, CDR2 YYEEEE. DNA of the CDR3: TGTGCCAGCAGCTTTGGCGACAGGTACTACGAGCAGTACTTC. It translates to CASSFGDRYYEQYF.

The chain employs TRBV5-6 and TRBJ2-2, with 8 nucleotides matching TRBD1. The germline V gene has CDR1 SGHDT and CDR2 YYEEEE. V shed 4 bases and J 8 bases; nucleotides not matched to a gene: 4. CDR3 length: 13 residues. In nucleotides, the CDR3 is TGTGCCAGCAGCACGGACAGGGTGGGGGAGCTGTTTTTT. This gives the protein CASSTDRVGELFF.

This clone came up a few times. The V and J genes are TRBV11-2 and TRBJ1-4; 7 bases line up with TRBD1. CDR3 length equals 14 residues. Trimming removed 2 bases from V and 6 bases from J; junction bases left unmatched: 3. The V gene's germline CDR1 is SGHAT and CDR2 FQNNGV. CDR3 nucleotide sequence: TGTGCCAGCAGCTTACGGACAGGAGATGAAAAACTGTTTTTT. Translated: CASSLRTGDEKLFF.

There are a few counts of this clone. The V gene is TRBV30, the J gene TRBJ2-2; possible D gene TRBD2, 5 bases. Trimming removed 0 bases at V and 4 bases at J, with 15 bases between. This CDR3 is built from 16 residues. Per germline, CDR1 GTSNPN and CDR2 SVGIG (reference sequence). Here the CDR3 DNA reads TGTGCCTGGAGTGTACTGTACAAGGCGGGCACCGGGGAGCTGTTTTTT. Its translation: CAWSVLYKAGTGELFF.

The CDR3 region has the DNA TGTGCCAGCAGTTTACAGGGGGTCGCTGAAGCTTTCTTT. The encoded protein is CASSLQGVAEAFF. The genes are TRBV27 and TRBJ1-1; 7 positions agree with TRBD1. The CDR3 contains 13 residues. CDR1 is MNHEY, CDR2 SMNVEV, per germline (reference sequence). Trimming took 2 bases from V and 6 from J; bases not matched to a gene: 3.

The chain recombines TRBV7-2 with TRBJ1-2; D uncertain. The ends were cut back, 5 bases at V and 2 bases at J, with 15 bases in the middle. Germline-derived CDR1 and CDR2 are SGHTA and FQGNSA. This CDR3 contains 15 residues. The CDR3 loop reads CASSHIYSWNYGYTF. As DNA, the CDR3 is TGTGCCAGCAGCCATATATACAGCTGGAACTATGGCTACACCTTC. Based on the CDR3 plus reference TRBV7-2 and TRBJ1-2, the full variable domain is GAGVSQSPSNKVTEKGKDVELRCDPISGHTALYWYRQSLGQGLEFLIYFQGNSAPDKSGLPSDRFSAERTGGSVSTLTIQRTQQEDSAVYLCASSHIYSWNYGYTFGSGTRLTVV.

This chain connects TRBV6-5 to TRBJ1-2; the match to TRBD1 covers 11 bases. With 2 bases clipped from V and 5 bases from J, the junction kept 7 bases outside the gene matches. Germline V gene lookup returns CDR1 MNHEY and CDR2 SVGAGI. The CDR3 loop spans 16 amino acids. CDR3 protein: CASSYRGTGGRYGYTF. Here the CDR3 DNA reads TGTGCCAGCAGTTACCGGGGGACAGGGGGAAGGTATGGCTACACCTTC.

V usage is TRBV29-1 and J usage is TRBJ2-3; D not certain. Deletions cut 3 bases from V and 1 base from J, with 8 bases between. This CDR3 region has 13 residues. Per the germline V gene, CDR1 is SQVTM and CDR2 is ANQGSEA. DNA for the CDR3: TGCAGCGTTGATAAGGCGGGCACAGATACGCAGTATTTT. Translated, it gives CSVDKAGTDTQYF.

This clone was seen a single time. The chain recombines TRBV6-5 with TRBJ2-7, with a tentative D call TRBD2 (5 bases). CDR1 is MNHEY and CDR2 is SVGAGI in the germline V gene. This CDR3 comprises 14 residues. V shed 6 bases and J shed 7 bases, with 19 bases lying between them. The CDR3 DNA sequence: TGTGCCAGCAGGCCTTCAAGGGCGGGCAGGGAGCAGTACTTC. Translating it yields CASRPSRAGREQYF.

Comment on this clone: Additional DNA sequences in this sample encode the identical CDR3. The V gene is TRBV6-5, the J gene TRBJ2-1; D gene uncertain. Trimming removed 5 bases at V and 6 bases at J, with 8 bases between. This CDR3 region has 12 residues. CDR1 is MNHEY, CDR2 SVGAGI, per germline. In DNA, the CDR3 is TGTGCCAGCAGTACAGTTTTCAATGAGCAGTTCTTC. This encodes CASSTVFNEQFF.

V usage is TRBV19 and J usage is TRBJ2-2, with 10 bases matching TRBD2. Germline V gene data show CDR1 as LNHDA and CDR2 as SQIVND (reference sequence). With V trimmed by 9 bases and J by 5 bases, 6 bases remained unmatched. The CDR3 consists of 14 residues. The CDR3 loop reads CASTKRGGTGELFF. The CDR3 nucleotides are TGTGCCAGCACGAAGCGGGGGGGAACCGGGGAGCTGTTTTTT.

The V call is TRBV5-4, the J call TRBJ2-3, with 7 bases lining up with TRBD2. The CDR3 is made up of 18 amino acids. The J segment lost 3 bases and the V segment lost 0 bases, leaving 13 bases of the junction unmatched. Germline CDR1 SGHNT, CDR2 YYREEE (reference sequence). The chain's CDR3 is CASSLVAGAPRGTDTQYF. The CDR3 DNA reads TGTGCCAGCAGCTTGGTTGCGGGAGCTCCCCGGGGGACAGATACGCAGTATTTT.

This clone was recorded once. The chain joins TRBV6-4 to TRBJ2-3; 9 bases line up with TRBD2. The CDR3 extends over 15 amino acids. Per germline, CDR1 MRHNA and CDR2 SNTAGT. V lost 4 bases to trimming and J lost 2 bases; unmatched junction nucleotides: 4. The CDR3 sequence: CASSVGGGATDTQYF. The DNA of the CDR3 is TGTGCCAGCAGTGTGGGCGGGGGGGCCACAGATACGCAGTATTTT.

The V and J genes are TRBV9 and TRBJ2-3, with D perhaps matching TRBD2 (7 bases). With 3 bases removed from V and 0 bases from J, the gap between germline ends came to 11 bases. Per germline, CDR1 SGDLS and CDR2 YYNGEE. The CDR3 contains 15 residues. The CDR3 protein is CASSAGGSSTDTQYF. In DNA, the CDR3 is TGTGCCAGCAGCGCGGGGGGCAGTAGCACAGATACGCAGTATTTT.

The gene calls are TRBV29-1 and TRBJ1-3; no clear D. The germline gives CDR1 SQVTM, CDR2 ANQGSEA. The V end lost 3 bases, the J end lost 3 bases, and 9 bases lay between the germline ends. This CDR3 contains 13 residues. The CDR3 bases are TGCAGCGTTGAGGAGGGTCTTGGAAACACCATATATTTT. Encoded protein: CSVEEGLGNTIYF.

This clone has only a few counts. The rearrangement uses TRBV2 and TRBJ1-5; 7 bases align to TRBD1. The CDR3 covers 15 residues. With 6 bases clipped from V and 5 bases from J, the junction kept 10 bases outside the gene matches. The germline CDR1 and CDR2 sequences are SNHLY and FYNNEI. The CDR3 region has the DNA TGTGCCAGCAGGAGCTGGACAGGTCTACATCAGCCCCAGCATTTT. This gives the protein CASRSWTGLHQPQHF.